The entry below gives a single T cell receptor (beta chain) sequence along with its context. These data come from a study of blood T cell repertoires in COVID-19. About the research overall: The United States, Italy and Spain provided the acute and convalescent COVID-19 samples. Sample material is recorded as cDNA or gDNA derived from T cells, B-cell-depleted T cells, or PBMCs.

The V segment lost 5 bases and the J segment 7 bases; nucleotides outside the gene matches: 7. The germline gives CDR1 MNHEY, CDR2 SVGAGI. CDR3 length: 15 amino acids. In the original workflow: Counts of nucleated cells, estimated from reference gene primer amplification, were obtained. Produced via immunoSEQ multiplex PCR; TCRdb's table is partial and in-frame only. V and J calls and clone size are those listed in that table; D and trimming were worked out from the DNA. The sample lists 250,000 to 350,000 clones, roughly 90% occurring once. The clonotype comes from a woman in her thirties or forties who had recovered from COVID-19. The V and J genes are TRBV6-5 and TRBJ1-5; 11 positions agree with TRBD1. The source material was peripheral blood. In nucleotides, the CDR3 is TGTGCCAGCAGTCCCCGGGACAGGGGGAACCAGCCCCAGCATTTT. Translated, it gives CASSPRDRGNQPQHF.